Listed below are T cell receptor beta chains from one sample, sequenced in a study of blood T cell repertoires in COVID-19. Measured with immunoSEQ multiplex PCR; TCRdb has only the in-frame clones, and not every one. This table has about 150,000 clones, about 90% appearing once. Sequenced input: peripheral blood. These TCRs come from a man in his fifties with acute or convalescent COVID-19. Both conserved end residues are part of each CDR3. Fields, in order: D gene, J gene, clone size, V gene, CDR3 protein, CDR3 DNA. The D gene is left open where the match is weak. Clone size appears in some rows only: once, few, many, or a class for an expanded clone.

D: NA; J: TRBJ2-1; size: once; V: TRBV5-1; CDR3: CASSLELRELPDEQFF; DNA: TGCGCCAGCAGCTTGGAGCTGAGGGAACTCCCAGATGAGCAGTTCTTC
D: TRBD1; J: TRBJ1-2; size: NA; V: TRBV28; CDR3: CASSGGDRGRLDGYTF; DNA: TGTGCCAGCAGTGGGGGGGACAGGGGGCGCTTGGATGGCTACACCTTC
D: NA; J: TRBJ2-2; size: once; V: TRBV29-1; CDR3: CSVEDGRRGAGELFF; DNA: TGCAGCGTTGAAGATGGTCGCCGGGGTGCGGGGGAGCTGTTTTTT
D: NA; J: TRBJ1-5; size: NA; V: TRBV7-2; CDR3: CASSSRGVLPQHF; DNA: TGTGCCAGCAGCTCCCGGGGGGTGTTGCCCCAGCATTTT
D: NA; J: TRBJ1-1; size: NA; V: TRBV4-3; CDR3: CASSQDSNTEAFF; DNA: TGCGCCAGCAGCCAAGACAGTAACACTGAAGCTTTCTTT
D: NA; J: TRBJ1-1; size: NA; V: TRBV27; CDR3: CASIKMAGQGTEAFF; DNA: TGTGCCAGCATCAAAATGGCAGGCCAGGGCACTGAAGCTTTCTTT
D: TRBD1; J: TRBJ2-3; size: once; V: TRBV2; CDR3: CASLDRAGGTDTQYF; DNA: TGTGCCAGCCTCGACAGGGCCGGGGGCACAGATACGCAGTATTTT
D: TRBD1; J: TRBJ1-3; size: NA; V: TRBV28; CDR3: CASSSPGTGGKNTIYF; DNA: TGTGCCAGCAGTTCCCCGGGGACAGGGGGTAAAAACACCATATATTTT
D: TRBD2; J: TRBJ2-7; size: NA; V: TRBV7-8; CDR3: CASSLVRLAGAPYEQYF; DNA: TGTGCCAGCAGCTTAGTCCGGCTAGCGGGAGCCCCCTACGAGCAGTACTTC
D: NA; J: TRBJ2-1; size: NA; V: TRBV12-3/TRBV12-4; CDR3: CASSLQRGHEQFF; DNA: TGTGCCAGCAGTTTACAAAGAGGCCATGAGCAGTTCTTC
D: NA; J: TRBJ2-1; size: NA; V: TRBV4-1; CDR3: CASSQDSNEQFF; DNA: TGCGCCAGCAGCCAAGATAGCAATGAGCAGTTCTTC
D: TRBD2; J: TRBJ2-1; size: NA; V: TRBV3-1/TRBV3-2; CDR3: CASSQVAGGGNEQFF; DNA: TGTGCCAGCAGCCAAGTAGCGGGAGGGGGCAATGAGCAGTTCTTC
D: TRBD2; J: TRBJ2-3; size: NA; V: TRBV9; CDR3: CASSATSGSTDTQYF; DNA: TGTGCCAGCAGCGCGACTAGCGGGAGCACAGATACGCAGTATTTT
D: TRBD2; J: TRBJ2-5; size: NA; V: TRBV10-1; CDR3: CASSGGGAPETQYF; DNA: TGCGCCAGCAGTGGGGGAGGGGCCCCAGAGACCCAGTACTTC
D: NA; J: TRBJ2-1; size: few; V: TRBV9; CDR3: CASSPPGENEQFF; DNA: TGTGCCAGCAGCCCACCCGGGGAGAATGAGCAGTTCTTC
D: NA; J: TRBJ2-1; size: NA; V: TRBV7-9; CDR3: CASSPGALAPLYEQFF; DNA: TGTGCCAGCAGCCCAGGGGCTCTAGCCCCACTCTATGAGCAGTTCTTC
D: TRBD2; J: TRBJ2-7; size: NA; V: TRBV10-3; CDR3: CAISGASGGTYEQYF; DNA: TGTGCCATCAGTGGCGCTAGCGGGGGAACCTACGAGCAGTACTTC
D: TRBD1; J: TRBJ1-6; size: NA; V: TRBV7-9; CDR3: CASSQQGADSPLHF; DNA: TGTGCCAGCAGTCAACAGGGGGCGGATTCACCCCTCCATTTT
D: TRBD1; J: TRBJ2-2; size: NA; V: TRBV11-3; CDR3: CASSSGQGLGGELFF; DNA: TGTGCCAGCAGCTCCGGACAGGGCCTCGGTGGGGAGCTGTTTTTT
D: NA; J: TRBJ1-2; size: NA; V: TRBV2; CDR3: CASSPPGGVWYGYTF; DNA: TGTGCCAGCAGCCCCCCGGGGGGCGTGTGGTATGGCTACACCTTC